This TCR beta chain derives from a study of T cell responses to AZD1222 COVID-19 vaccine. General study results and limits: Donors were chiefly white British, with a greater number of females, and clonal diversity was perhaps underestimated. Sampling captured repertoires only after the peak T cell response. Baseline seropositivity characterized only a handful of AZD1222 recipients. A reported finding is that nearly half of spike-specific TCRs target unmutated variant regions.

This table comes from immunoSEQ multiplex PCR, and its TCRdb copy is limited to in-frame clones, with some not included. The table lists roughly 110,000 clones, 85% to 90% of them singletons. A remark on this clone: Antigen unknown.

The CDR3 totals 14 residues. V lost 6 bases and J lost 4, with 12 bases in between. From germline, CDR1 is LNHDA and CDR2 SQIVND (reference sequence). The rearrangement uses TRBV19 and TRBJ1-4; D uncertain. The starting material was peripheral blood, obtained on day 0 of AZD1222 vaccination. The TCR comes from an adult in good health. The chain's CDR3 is CASRMDYNNEKLFF. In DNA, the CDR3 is TGTGCCAGTAGGATGGACTATAATAATGAAAAACTGTTTTTT.